The 26 T cell receptor beta chains below were found in one sample sequenced in a study of cytomegalovirus exposure and HLA in healthy donors. With 60 Vbeta and 13 Jbeta primers, the PCR was carried out. TCRdb's copy holds only in-frame clones and misses some; the assay was immunoSEQ multiplex PCR. The repertoire holds 180,000 or so clones, with around 75% as singletons. The sample was PBMCs. The source of these receptors is a middle-aged woman in good health and CMV-seropositive.

The chain joins TRBV6-4 to TRBJ2-7, with D maybe TRBD1 (6 bases). The CDR3 spans 16 residues. V was shortened by 4 bases and J by 6 bases, with 22 bases between the two germline ends. The germline CDR1 and CDR2 sequences are MRHNA and SNTAGT. The CDR3 reads CASSGRSWKGECEQYF. For the CDR3, the DNA is TGTGCCAGCAGTGGCCGCAGCTGGAAGGGGGAGTGCGAGCAGTACTTC.

Only one count was recorded for this clone. The chain has TRBV25-1 and TRBJ2-3; D perhaps matches TRBD2 (5 bases). There are 16 residues in the CDR3. Trimming removed 3 bases at V and 3 bases at J, with 16 bases between. CDR1 is MGHDK and CDR2 is SYGVNS in the germline V gene. The CDR3 sequence is CASSEGVARSTDTQYF. The DNA of the CDR3 is TGTGCCAGCAGTGAGGGAGTAGCGAGGTCGACAGATACGCAGTATTTT.

This clone came up once. The rearrangement links TRBV28 to TRBJ2-2, with TRBD1 matching 7 bases. The CDR3 runs to 13 residues. Trimming removed 10 bases from V and 6 bases from J; junction bases left unmatched: 8. The V gene's germline CDR1 is MDHEN and CDR2 SYDVKM. The chain's CDR3 is CAIRQGSSGELFF. The CDR3 region has the DNA TGTGCCATAAGACAGGGTAGTTCCGGGGAGCTGTTTTTT.

V gene TRBV4-2 combines with J gene TRBJ2-5; D is perhaps TRBD2 (6 bases). The DNA end favors TRBJ2-7, so the J call may be wrong. This CDR3 region has 17 residues. Per germline, CDR1 LGHNA and CDR2 YNFKEQ. The CDR3 is CASSPLLATGAHYEQYF. The CDR3 bases are TGTGCCAGCAGCCCCCTCCTAGCGACGGGAGCCCACTACGAGCAGTACTTC.

This clone has just a few counts. The gene calls are TRBV9 and TRBJ2-5; TRBD1 might be the D (6 bases). Trimming shortened V by 0 bases and J by 1 base, and 7 bases separated the two germline ends. Per germline, CDR1 SGDLS and CDR2 YYNGEE. CDR3 length: 14 amino acids. CDR3 in amino acids: CASSVGQAQETQYF. In nucleotides, the CDR3 is TGTGCCAGCAGCGTAGGACAGGCCCAAGAGACCCAGTACTTC.

The table lists this clone with a few counts. CDR3 sequence reads: CASSLGRGLLHTF. CDR3 bases: TGTGCCAGCAGCTTGGGCAGGGGCCTCTTGCACACCTTC. The chain links TRBV6-5 to TRBJ1-2; tentatively, D is TRBD1 (6 bases). The CDR3 spans 13 residues. The germline V gene encodes CDR1 MNHEY and CDR2 SVGAGI. V lost 6 bases, J lost 12 bases, and 20 bases lay in between.

This rearrangement joins TRBV28 to TRBJ1-4, with TRBD1 matching over 7 bases. CDR1 is MDHEN and CDR2 is SYDVKM in the germline V gene. The trim removed 3 bases at V and 3 bases at J, leaving 4 bases unmatched. The CDR3 length is 15 residues. CDR3 loop: CASSFQGQPNEKLFF. The CDR3 bases are TGTGCCAGCAGTTTCCAGGGACAGCCTAATGAAAAACTGTTTTTT.

The chain joins TRBV2 to TRBJ2-3; 8 bases are a match to TRBD2. The germline gives CDR1 SNHLY, CDR2 FYNNEI. V trimming: 8 bases; J trimming: 4 bases; junction bases outside the gene matches: 8. The CDR3 has 14 amino acids. The CDR3 loop reads CASQAGVGPDTQYF. CDR3 in DNA: TGTGCCAGCCAAGCGGGAGTCGGGCCAGATACGCAGTATTTT.

In this sample, this clone turned up a few times. V and J are TRBV5-1 and TRBJ2-1; 10 bases line up with TRBD1. CDR1 and CDR2 from the germline V gene are SGHRS and YFSETQ. V trimming: 4 bases; J trimming: 9 bases; junction bases outside the gene matches: 7. The CDR3 length is 14 residues. The CDR3 sequence: CASSLGTGVGEQFF. CDR3 in DNA: TGCGCCAGCAGCCTCGGGACAGGGGTAGGTGAGCAGTTCTTC.

The chain has TRBV2 and TRBJ1-3; D is unclear. Germline lookup yields CDR1 SNHLY and CDR2 FYNNEI. V lost 2 bases and J 9 bases, leaving 2 bases between the germline ends. This CDR3 contains 10 residues. CDR3 DNA sequence: TGTGCCAGCAGTGAACGCACCATATATTTT. Translating it yields CASSERTIYF.

This chain joins TRBV19 and TRBJ2-7; D perhaps matches TRBD1 (5 bases). The CDR3 is 13 amino acids. Germline V lookup: CDR1 LNHDA, CDR2 SQIVND (reference sequence). The V gene lost 5 bases and the J gene lost 6 bases, with 14 bases spanning the gap. The CDR3 nucleotides read TGTGCCAGTAGTGTCTATACAGGCCTCGAGCAGTACTTC. This sequence encodes CASSVYTGLEQYF.

V is TRBV6-1 and J is TRBJ2-7, with no clear D. The germline V and J ends were trimmed by 3 bases and 1 base, with 7 bases remaining between them. The CDR3 sequence is 13 residues long. Germline V lookup: CDR1 MNHNS, CDR2 SASEGT. CDR3 sequence reads: CASSEEQSYEQYF. Written as DNA, the CDR3 is TGTGCCAGCAGTGAGGAACAGTCCTACGAGCAGTACTTC.

This sequence joins TRBV14 and TRBJ1-1; the match to TRBD1 covers 10 bases. Germline CDR1 reads SGHDN; CDR2 reads FVKESK. Trimming at V came to 4 bases and at J to 7 bases, leaving 0 bases not matched to a gene. The CDR3 is 12 residues long. The CDR3 sequence is CASSRTGGEAFF. The CDR3 DNA reads TGTGCCAGCAGCCGGACAGGGGGTGAAGCTTTCTTT.

The chain carries TRBV7-6 and TRBJ2-3, with 10 bases fitting TRBD2. In germline, CDR1 is SGHVS, CDR2 FNYEAQ. V lost 1 base and J lost 6; bases outside the gene matches: 7. The CDR3 totals 16 residues. CDR3 region: CASSLGSSGSGDTQYF. Written as DNA, the CDR3 is TGTGCCAGCAGCTTAGGATCTAGCGGGAGCGGGGATACGCAGTATTTT.

CDR3 nucleotide sequence: TGTGCCAGCAGGGGAGACCCGGGACTAGTCGCACCACAAGAGACCCAGTACTTC. Amino acid sequence: CASRGDPGLVAPQETQYF. The chain carries TRBV21-1 and TRBJ2-5; TRBD2, the table's D call, was not compared with the DNA. TRBV21-1 is a listed pseudogene. This CDR3 has 18 residues.

This rearrangement joins TRBV5-4 to TRBJ1-3, with D hard to call. Germline CDR1 and CDR2: SGHNT and YYREEE (reference sequence). The CDR3 runs to 16 residues. V shed 4 bases and J shed 0 bases, with 14 bases lying between them. The CDR3 DNA sequence: TGTGCCAGCAGCGTACGGGGAGGGCGCTCTGGAAACACCATATATTTT. It codes for CASSVRGGRSGNTIYF.

This sequence joins TRBV7-2 and TRBJ1-2, with 10 positions matching TRBD1. CDR1 is SGHTA and CDR2 is FQGNSA in the germline V gene. V lost 0 bases and J lost 14; bases outside the gene matches: 9. The CDR3 sequence is 14 residues long. The CDR3 sequence: CASSLAPGQGRRTF. The CDR3 DNA follows: TGTGCCAGCAGCTTAGCGCCGGGACAGGGGCGGAGGACCTTC.

This chain connects TRBV18 to TRBJ2-1, with a possible D match to TRBD2 (5 bases). The CDR3 runs 15 residues. The ends were cut back, 2 bases at V and 6 bases at J, with 14 bases in the middle. Germline V gene sequence: CDR1 KGHSH, CDR2 LQKENI. The CDR3: CASSPISGSANEQFF. The CDR3 region has the DNA TGTGCCAGCTCACCAATCAGTGGGAGCGCCAATGAGCAGTTCTTC.

The rearrangement uses TRBV5-1 and TRBJ1-2; D is possibly TRBD1 (5 bases). There are 14 residues in the CDR3. In germline, CDR1 is SGHRS, CDR2 YFSETQ. V dropped 0 bases and J dropped 4 bases, with 10 bases sitting between them. This chain's CDR3 is CASSLGLDIYGYTF. The CDR3 coding sequence is TGCGCCAGCAGCTTGGGTTTGGACATCTATGGCTACACCTTC.

This chain joins TRBV7-3 and TRBJ1-1, with 7 positions matching TRBD1. Germline V gives CDR1 SGHTA, CDR2 FQGTGA. J was trimmed by 7 bases and V by 0 bases; bases with no gene match: 2. The CDR3 is 13 amino acids. CDR3 amino acids: CASSLTDRREAFF. In DNA form, the CDR3 reads TGTGCCAGCAGCTTAACGGACAGGCGTGAAGCTTTCTTT.

This clone has just a few counts. The rearrangement joins TRBV30 to TRBJ2-1; a possible D gene is TRBD2 (6 bases). Per the germline V gene, CDR1 is GTSNPN and CDR2 is SVGIG (reference sequence). The length of the CDR3 is 12 residues. V was shortened by 2 bases and J by 13 bases, with 15 bases between the two germline ends. The CDR3: CAWSFLRENQFF. CDR3 coding DNA: TGTGCCTGGAGTTTCTTACGGGAGAATCAGTTCTTC.

The chain joins TRBV28 to TRBJ1-5; no clear D gene. This CDR3 is built from 12 residues. Germline-derived CDR1 and CDR2 are MDHEN and SYDVKM. V lost 11 bases and J 5 bases, leaving 13 bases between the germline ends. The CDR3 nucleotides are TGTGCCGGAGCGAGTATTGATCAGCCCCAGCATTTT. This encodes CAGASIDQPQHF.

In its sample, this clone was seen once. This chain links TRBV2 with TRBJ1-4; 7 bases agree with TRBD1. V trimming: 2 bases; J trimming: 8 bases; junction bases outside the gene matches: 11. The germline gives CDR1 SNHLY, CDR2 FYNNEI. CDR3 size: 16 residues. CDR3 protein: CASSEWARGVGEKLFF. The CDR3 DNA is TGTGCCAGCAGTGAATGGGCCAGGGGGGTCGGGGAAAAACTGTTTTTT.

J is TRBJ2-7 and V is TRBV7-3, with 11 bases fitting TRBD2. The CDR3 length is 14 residues. J gave up 5 bases and V 5 bases, and 5 bases lay outside the gene matches. CDR1 and CDR2 from the germline V gene are SGHTA and FQGTGA. CDR3 coding DNA: TGTGCCAGCAGCCCACTAGCGGGAGTGGACGAGCAGTACTTC. The encoded protein is CASSPLAGVDEQYF.

The genes are TRBV5-1 and TRBJ1-4; D not certain. Per the germline V gene, CDR1 is SGHRS and CDR2 is YFSETQ. V was clipped by 0 bases and J by 4 bases, with 7 bases between them. The CDR3 runs to 14 residues. Here the CDR3 DNA reads TGCGCCAGCAGCTTGGACAGCCGTAATGAAAAACTGTTTTTT. Protein: CASSLDSRNEKLFF.

This chain connects TRBV7-9 to TRBJ1-2, with 11 nucleotides matching TRBD1. After removal of 4 bases from V and 5 bases from J, the junction contained 3 bases not matched to a gene. Germline V gene lookup returns CDR1 SEHNR and CDR2 FQNEAQ (reference sequence). The CDR3 has 14 amino acids. This chain's CDR3 is CASSWGQGEYGYTF. The CDR3 nucleotides read TGTGCCAGCAGCTGGGGACAGGGGGAGTATGGCTACACCTTC.